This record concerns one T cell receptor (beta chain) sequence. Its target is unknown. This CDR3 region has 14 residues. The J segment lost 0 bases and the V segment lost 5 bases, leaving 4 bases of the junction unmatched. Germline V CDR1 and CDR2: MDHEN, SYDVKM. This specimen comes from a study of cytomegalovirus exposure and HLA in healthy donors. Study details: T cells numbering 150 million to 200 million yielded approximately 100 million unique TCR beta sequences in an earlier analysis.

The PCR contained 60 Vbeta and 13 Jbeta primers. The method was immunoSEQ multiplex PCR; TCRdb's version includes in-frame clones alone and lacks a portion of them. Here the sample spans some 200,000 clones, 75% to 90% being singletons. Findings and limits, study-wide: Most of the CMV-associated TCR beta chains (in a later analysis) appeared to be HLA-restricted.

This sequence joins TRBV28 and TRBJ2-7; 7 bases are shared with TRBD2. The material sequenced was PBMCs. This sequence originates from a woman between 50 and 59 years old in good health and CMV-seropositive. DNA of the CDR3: TGTGCCAGCAGTCCGGGGGGATCCTCCTACGAGCAGTACTTC. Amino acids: CASSPGGSSYEQYF.